This T cell receptor (beta chain) was captured by sequencing in a study of cytomegalovirus exposure and HLA in healthy donors. The wider study: Researchers previously reported finding fewer than 120 million unique TCR beta sequences from about 179 million T cells.

Study-wide results and caveats: A list of 150 or so TCR beta chains associated with cytomegalovirus was given. Later analysis demonstrated an association between a missense DCLRE1C variant and TCR beta V- and J-gene trimming.

The PCR made use of 60 Vbeta and 13 Jbeta primers. Original processing notes: Approximately 78 million unique TCR beta chains, around 10 million of them shared, were counted by a later analysis. Clones were sequenced by immunoSEQ multiplex PCR, and TCRdb holds only the in-frame ones, with some missing. The DNA gave D and trimming, while V, J and clone size come from that table. The table includes approximately 150,000 clones, approximately 71% detected once. The ends lost 4 bases at V and 3 bases at J; junction bases unmatched: 5. The germline V gene encodes CDR1 LGHNA and CDR2 YNFKEQ. This CDR3 is 14 amino acids long. About this clone itself: Its specificity is not known.

The receptor was isolated from a middle-aged man in good health and CMV-seronegative. The rearrangement uses TRBV4-2 and TRBJ2-5; 7 nucleotides agree with TRBD2. The sample taken for sequencing was PBMCs. In DNA form, the CDR3 reads TGTGCCAGCAGCCTATCCGGGACTAAAGAGACCCAGTACTTC. This translates into CASSLSGTKETQYF.